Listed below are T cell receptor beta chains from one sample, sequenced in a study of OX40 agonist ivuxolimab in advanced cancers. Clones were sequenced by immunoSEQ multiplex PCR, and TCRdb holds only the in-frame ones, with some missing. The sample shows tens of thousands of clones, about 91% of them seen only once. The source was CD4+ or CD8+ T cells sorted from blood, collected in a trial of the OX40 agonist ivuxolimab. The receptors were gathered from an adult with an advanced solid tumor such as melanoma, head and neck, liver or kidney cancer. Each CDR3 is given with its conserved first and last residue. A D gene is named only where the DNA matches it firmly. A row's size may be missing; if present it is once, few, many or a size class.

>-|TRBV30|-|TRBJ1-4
CAWSGQPNEKLFF
TGTGCCTGGAGTGGACAGCCTAATGAAAAACTGTTTTTT
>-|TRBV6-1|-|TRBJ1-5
CASRRGAGQPQHF
TGTGCCAGCCGGCGAGGCGCAGGTCAGCCCCAGCATTTT
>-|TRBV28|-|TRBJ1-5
CASLSNGRGHQPQHF
TGTGCCAGCCTCTCAAATGGCAGGGGACATCAGCCCCAGCATTTT
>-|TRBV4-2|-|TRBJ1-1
CASSFPGWVQGSTEAFF
TGTGCCAGCAGCTTCCCGGGTTGGGTACAGGGATCCACTGAAGCTTTCTTT
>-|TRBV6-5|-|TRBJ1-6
CASSYGAGISNSPLHF
TGTGCCAGCAGTTACGGCGCAGGGATCTCTAATTCACCCCTCCACTTT
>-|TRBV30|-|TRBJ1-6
CAWSILNNSPLHF
TGTGCCTGGAGTATCTTGAATAATTCACCCCTCCACTTT
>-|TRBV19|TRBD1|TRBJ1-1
CASRRDGTGGGNTEAFF
TGTGCCAGTAGACGGGATGGGACAGGGGGAGGAAACACTGAAGCTTTCTTT
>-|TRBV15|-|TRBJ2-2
CATSRAGTGELFF
TGTGCCACCAGCAGAGCCGGAACCGGGGAGCTGTTTTTT
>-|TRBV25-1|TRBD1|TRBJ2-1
CASSAHGTGGYEQFF
TGTGCCAGCAGTGCCCATGGGACAGGGGGTTATGAGCAGTTCTTC
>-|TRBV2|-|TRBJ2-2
CASSRTRANTGELFF
TGTGCCAGCAGCCGGACACGGGCGAACACCGGGGAGCTGTTTTTT
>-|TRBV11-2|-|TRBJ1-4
CASSPNLVTEKLFF
TGTGCCAGCAGCCCGAACCTGGTTACTGAAAAACTGTTTTTT
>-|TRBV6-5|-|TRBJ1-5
CASSSARDDQPQHF
TGTGCCAGCAGTTCCGCCAGGGATGACCAGCCCCAGCATTTT
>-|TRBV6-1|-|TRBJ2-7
CASTSFSYEQYF
TGTGCCAGCACTTCCTTCTCCTACGAGCAGTACTTC
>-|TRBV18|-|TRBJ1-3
CASSPDSGALGSGNTIYF
TGTGCCAGCTCACCAGACTCTGGAGCATTGGGCTCTGGAAACACCATATATTTT
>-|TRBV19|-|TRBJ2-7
CASSSEYEQYF
TGTGCCAGTAGTAGTGAGTACGAGCAGTACTTC
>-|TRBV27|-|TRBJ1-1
CASAPSTRGNTEAFF
TGTGCCAGCGCTCCCTCTACGAGGGGGAACACTGAAGCTTTCTTT
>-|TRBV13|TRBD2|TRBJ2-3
CASSPMTGGSTDTQYF
TGTGCCAGCAGCCCCATGACGGGGGGTAGCACAGATACGCAGTATTTT
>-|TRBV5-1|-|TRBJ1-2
CASSLGGVRYGYTF
TGCGCCAGCAGCTTGGGAGGGGTCCGGTATGGCTACACCTTC
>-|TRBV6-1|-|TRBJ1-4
CASSAGNSPNEKLFF
TGTGCCAGCAGTGCAGGAAATTCGCCTAATGAAAAACTGTTTTTT
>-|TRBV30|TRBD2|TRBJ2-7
CAWAGGASGFYEQYF
TGTGCCTGGGCCGGAGGGGCTAGCGGGTTCTACGAGCAGTACTTC
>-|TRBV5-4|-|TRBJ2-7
CASSRDTSYEQYF
TGTGCCAGCAGCCGTGACACGTCCTACGAGCAGTACTTC
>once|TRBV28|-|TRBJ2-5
CASNEGRRETQYF
TGTGCCAGCAACGAGGGGCGACGGGAGACCCAGTACTTC
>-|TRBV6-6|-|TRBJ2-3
CASSYASTDTQYF
TGTGCCAGCAGTTATGCAAGCACAGATACGCAGTATTTT
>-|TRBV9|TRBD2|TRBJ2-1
CASSSRDSGGSYNEQFF
TGTGCCAGCAGCTCCCGGGATAGCGGGGGCTCCTACAATGAGCAGTTCTTC
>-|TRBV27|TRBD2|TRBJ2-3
CASSQRGFSTDTQYF
TGTGCCAGCAGTCAGCGGGGGTTCAGCACAGATACGCAGTATTTT
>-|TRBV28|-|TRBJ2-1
CASSLYRDGSYNEQFF
TGTGCCAGCAGTTTATACCGGGACGGATCCTACAATGAGCAGTTCTTC
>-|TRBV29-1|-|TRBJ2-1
CSVDLYDNSQFF
TGCAGCGTCGACCTTTACGACAACTCGCAGTTCTTC
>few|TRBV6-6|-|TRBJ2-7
CASSYWGADEQYF
TGTGCCAGCAGTTACTGGGGGGCGGACGAGCAGTACTTC
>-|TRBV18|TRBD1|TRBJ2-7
CASSPGQDSSYEQYF
TGTGCCAGCTCACCGGGACAGGACAGCTCCTACGAGCAGTACTTC
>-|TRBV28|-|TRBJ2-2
CASSHRTEQPVRIPGELFF
TGTGCCAGCAGCCACAGGACAGAACAACCTGTAAGGATCCCCGGGGAGCTGTTTTTT
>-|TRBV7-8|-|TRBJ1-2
CASSLDRANYGYTF
TGTGCCAGCAGCTTAGACAGGGCTAACTATGGCTACACCTTC
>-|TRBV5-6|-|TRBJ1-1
CASKRFDTEAFF
TGTGCCAGCAAGCGGTTTGACACTGAAGCTTTCTTT
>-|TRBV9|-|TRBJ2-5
CASSVLQGSETQYF
TGTGCCAGCAGCGTCCTTCAGGGGTCAGAGACCCAGTACTTC
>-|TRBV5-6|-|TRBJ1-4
CASSGGPGEGEKLFF
TGTGCCAGCAGCGGAGGCCCAGGGGAAGGCGAAAAACTGTTTTTT
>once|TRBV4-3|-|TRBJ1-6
CASSQVIGVSDNSPLHF
TGCGCCAGCAGCCAAGTAATCGGGGTTTCGGATAATTCACCCCTCCACTTT